A single sample is the source of the 3 T cell receptor beta chains below, sequenced in a study of blood T cell repertoires in COVID-19. Produced via immunoSEQ multiplex PCR; TCRdb's table is partial and in-frame only. The sample yields around 110,000 clones, 82% seen once. The specimen was peripheral blood. The receptors were sampled from a man aged 65 to 85 with acute or convalescent COVID-19.

The V call is TRBV19, the J call TRBJ1-5; D not resolved. The CDR3 is 12 residues long. V gave up 8 bases and J gave up 5 bases, with 10 bases separating them. Germline CDR1 and CDR2: LNHDA and SQIVND (reference sequence). For the CDR3, the DNA is TGTGCCAGTTCCCGGAGGTATCAGCCCCAGCATTTT. It encodes CASSRRYQPQHF.

Points on this clone: This CDR3 is also generated by other DNA sequences in the sample. The chain is built from TRBV25-1 and TRBJ1-2, with 9 nucleotides matching TRBD1. The CDR3 consists of 15 residues. Germline V gene sequence: CDR1 MGHDK, CDR2 SYGVNS. Losses at the gene ends were 2 bases for V and 2 bases for J; bases not matched to a gene: 3. The CDR3 region has the DNA TGTGCCAGCAGTGAACCGGGACAGGGAAACTATGGCTACACCTTC. Translated: CASSEPGQGNYGYTF.

DNA for the CDR3: TGTGCCAGCACCGTGGACAGGCTCTCCTACGAGCAGTACTTC. Protein sequence: CASTVDRLSYEQYF. The chain is built from TRBV11-2 and TRBJ2-7; 7 positions agree with TRBD1. This CDR3 region has 14 residues. Germline V gene sequence: CDR1 SGHAT, CDR2 FQNNGV. With 7 bases clipped from V and 0 bases from J, the junction kept 6 bases outside the gene matches. Looking up the rest from reference TRBV11-2 and TRBJ2-7 gives the full variable domain: EAGVAQSPRYKIIEKRQSVAFWCNPISGHATLYWYQQILGQGPKLLIQFQNNGVVDDSQLPKDRFSAERLKGVDSTLKIQPAKLEDSAVYLCASTVDRLSYEQYFGPGTRLTVT.